The source of this T cell receptor beta chain is a study of T cell responses to AZD1222 COVID-19 vaccine. Study details: The study pooled second doses at about 4 or about 12 weeks. Study-wide results and caveats: Baseline serology detected seropositivity in only six or seven AZD1222 recipients. Variant regions that are unmutated are reportedly the target of nearly half of spike-specific TCRs.

V dropped 8 bases and J dropped 8 bases, with 18 bases sitting between them. Germline V gene sequence: CDR1 MNHEY, CDR2 SMNVEV (reference sequence). The CDR3 has 13 residues. Comments on this clone: What it binds is unknown.

Profiled with immunoSEQ multiplex PCR; TCRdb holds only in-frame clones, not every one. The data contain 75,000 to 100,000 clones, roughly 86% of them singletons. The sequencing here drew on peripheral blood, taken on day 0 of AZD1222 vaccination. The TCR was taken from an adult in good health. V is TRBV27 and J is TRBJ1-2; TRBD1 might be the D (5 bases). CDR3 sequence: CASRPTGERGYTF. For the CDR3, the DNA is TGTGCCAGCCGCCCAACGGGGGAGCGGGGCTACACCTTC.